This TCR beta chain derives from a study of cytomegalovirus exposure and HLA in healthy donors. V lost 5 bases and J 10 bases, leaving 14 bases between the germline ends. The germline V gene encodes CDR1 SNHLY and CDR2 FYNNEI. This CDR3 is 13 amino acids long. Overall study findings and caveats: Sequencing depth across donors, presence/absence analyses assumed, was roughly uniform. As immune exposure information, only CMV serostatus was available. A previous analysis found most TCR beta V segments productive roughly 87% or roughly 30% of the time. Published work reported that the classifier diagnosed cytomegalovirus status with high specificity and sensitivity.

Primers for the PCR totalled 60 Vbeta and 13 Jbeta. The protocol was immunoSEQ multiplex PCR, while the TCRdb copy is restricted to in-frame clones and leaves out a portion. The sample has some 100,000 clones; about three quarters are singletons. About this clone itself: Its target is not known.

Material: PBMCs. The source is a woman in her 40s in good health and CMV-seropositive. The rearrangement links TRBV2 to TRBJ2-2, with D tentatively TRBD1 (6 bases). This chain's CDR3 is CASSRTVPEELFF. The CDR3 DNA sequence: TGTGCCAGCAGTCGGACAGTTCCTGAGGAGCTGTTTTTT.